This entry lists 9 T cell receptor beta chains sequenced from one sample in a study of Tregs in tolerant kidney transplant recipients. TCRdb's copy holds only in-frame clones and misses some; the assay was immunoSEQ multiplex PCR. The repertoire consists of roughly 17,000 clones, with 82% occurring once and the leading ten covering 2.5%. Sequencing was done on a sample of Tregs from blood. Source of these receptors: a human donor in good health.

The sample holds one count of this clone. The chain uses TRBV5-1 and TRBJ1-4; D is unclear. This CDR3 spans 15 amino acids. The V gene's germline CDR1 is SGHRS and CDR2 YFSETQ. V was pared by 0 bases and J by 7 bases, with 13 bases between. CDR3: CASSLAGRSSEKLFF. CDR3 in DNA: TGCGCCAGCAGCTTGGCCGGCAGATCCTCTGAAAAACTGTTTTTT.

The V and J genes are TRBV20-1 and TRBJ2-5; a weak D match, TRBD2 (5 bases). Germline V gives CDR1 DFQATT, CDR2 SNEGSKA (reference sequence). Trimming pared 5 bases from V and 11 bases from J, leaving 15 bases between. CDR3 size: 11 residues. CDR3 sequence (DNA): TGCAGTGCTCCGGAGACTACTGCACAGTACTTC. Translated: CSAPETTAQYF.

The sample holds a few counts of this clone. The V gene is TRBV4-3, the J gene TRBJ2-1; 16 bases are shared with TRBD2. CDR1 and CDR2 (germline): LGHNA, YSLEER. V was pared by 4 bases and J by 7 bases, with 10 bases of the junction left unmatched. The CDR3 totals 18 residues. The DNA of the CDR3 is TGCGCCAGCAGCCCGGTAGGGCCGGGACTAGCGGGAGGGAATGAGCAGTTCTTC. Amino acid sequence: CASSPVGPGLAGGNEQFF.

V is TRBV11-2 and J is TRBJ2-5; TRBD2 matches at 8 bases. With 0 bases clipped from V and 4 bases from J, the junction kept 4 bases outside the gene matches. CDR3 size: 15 residues. From germline, CDR1 is SGHAT and CDR2 FQNNGV. As DNA, the CDR3 is TGTGCCAGCAGCTTAGAACTAGCGGACAGAGAGACCCAGTACTTC. It translates to CASSLELADRETQYF.

The rearrangement links TRBV7-2 to TRBJ2-5; 8 nucleotides agree with TRBD1. Germline loops: CDR1 SGHTA, CDR2 FQGNSA. V dropped 5 bases and J dropped 4; count of bases not matched to a gene: 6. CDR3 length: 14 residues. CDR3 amino acids: CASSAATGAETQYF. CDR3 bases: TGTGCCAGCAGCGCAGCGACAGGGGCAGAGACCCAGTACTTC.

The genes are TRBV6-1 and TRBJ2-7, with D unresolved. Deletions cut 0 bases from V and 9 bases from J, with 9 bases between. CDR3 length: 12 amino acids. Germline assignment: CDR1 MNHNS and CDR2 SASEGT. CDR3 amino acids: CASSEAPTGQYF. The CDR3 DNA follows: TGTGCCAGCAGTGAAGCCCCGACGGGGCAGTACTTC.

The chain couples TRBV14 to TRBJ1-6; D gene uncertain. The CDR3 runs 13 residues. V was shortened by 0 bases and J by 8 bases, with 5 bases between the two germline ends. Germline loops: CDR1 SGHDN, CDR2 FVKESK. CDR3 residues: CASSQELDSPLHF. Written as DNA, the CDR3 is TGTGCCAGCAGCCAAGAGTTGGATTCACCCCTCCACTTT.

The chain employs TRBV19 and TRBJ2-5, with 7 nucleotides matching TRBD1. Trimming at V came to 9 bases and at J to 3 bases, leaving 7 bases not matched to a gene. This CDR3 has 13 amino acids. The germline CDR1 and CDR2 sequences are LNHDA and SQIVND (reference sequence). In DNA, the CDR3 is TGTGCCAGCGATACCGGGACAGAAGAGACCCAGTACTTC. Its translation: CASDTGTEETQYF.

The chain links TRBV11-3 to TRBJ2-5, with 10 bases lining up with TRBD2. Losses at the gene ends were 3 bases for V and 1 base for J; bases not matched to a gene: 5. The V gene's germline CDR1 is SGHNT and CDR2 YENEEA. This CDR3 spans 16 amino acids. CDR3 amino acids: CASSFRTSGPQETQYF. The CDR3, as DNA: TGTGCCAGCAGCTTTAGGACTAGCGGCCCCCAAGAGACCCAGTACTTC. Variable domain in full (rest from reference TRBV11-3 and TRBJ2-5): EAGVVQSPRYKIIEKKQPVAFWCNPISGHNTLYWYLQNLGQGPELLIRYENEEAVDDSQLPKDRFSAERLKGVDSTLKIQPAELGDSAVYLCASSFRTSGPQETQYFGPGTRLLVL.